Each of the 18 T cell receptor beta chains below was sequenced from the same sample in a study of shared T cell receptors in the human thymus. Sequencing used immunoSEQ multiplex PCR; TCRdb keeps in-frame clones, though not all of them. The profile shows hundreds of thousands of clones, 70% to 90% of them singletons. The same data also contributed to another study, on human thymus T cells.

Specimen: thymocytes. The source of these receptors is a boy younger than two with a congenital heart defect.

CDR3 loop: CATSSGRDPNTGELFF. CDR3 in DNA: TGTGCCACCAGCAGTGGGAGGGATCCGAACACCGGGGAGCTGTTTTTT. The chain combines TRBV15 with TRBJ2-2; 7 bases match TRBD2. Germline V gene data show CDR1 as LNHNV and CDR2 as YYDKDF (reference sequence). V dropped 3 bases and J dropped 0; count of bases not matched to a gene: 4. This CDR3 is built from 16 residues.

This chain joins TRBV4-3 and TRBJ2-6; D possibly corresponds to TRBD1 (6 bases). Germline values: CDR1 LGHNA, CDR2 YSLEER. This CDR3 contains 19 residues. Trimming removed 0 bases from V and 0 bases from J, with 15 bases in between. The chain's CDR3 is CASSQEGAGTHSGANVLTF. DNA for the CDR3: TGCGCCAGCAGCCAAGAAGGGGCAGGGACACACTCTGGGGCCAACGTCCTGACTTTC.

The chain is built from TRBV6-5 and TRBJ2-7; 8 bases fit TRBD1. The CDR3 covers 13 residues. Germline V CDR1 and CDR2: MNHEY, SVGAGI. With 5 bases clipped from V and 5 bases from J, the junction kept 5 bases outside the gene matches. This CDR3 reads CASSPQGAHEQYF. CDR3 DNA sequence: TGTGCCAGCAGTCCTCAGGGGGCCCACGAGCAGTACTTC.

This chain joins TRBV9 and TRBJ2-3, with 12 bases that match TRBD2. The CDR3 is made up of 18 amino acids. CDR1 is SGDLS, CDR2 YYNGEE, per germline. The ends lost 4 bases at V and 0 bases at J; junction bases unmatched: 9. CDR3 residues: CASSPRLAGETSTDTQYF. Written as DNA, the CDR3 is TGTGCCAGCAGCCCTAGACTAGCGGGAGAGACAAGCACAGATACGCAGTATTTT. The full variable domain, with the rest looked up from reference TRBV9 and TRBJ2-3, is DSGVTQTPKHLITATGQRVTLRCSPRSGDLSVYWYQQSLDQGLQFLIQYYNGEERAKGNILERFSAQQFPDLHSELNLSSLELGDSALYFCASSPRLAGETSTDTQYFGPGTRLTVL.

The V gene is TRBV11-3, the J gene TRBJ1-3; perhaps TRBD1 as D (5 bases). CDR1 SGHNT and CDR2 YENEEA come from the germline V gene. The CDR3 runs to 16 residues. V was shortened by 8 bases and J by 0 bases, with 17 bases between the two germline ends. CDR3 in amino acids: CASLGSGGDSGNTIYF. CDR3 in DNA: TGTGCCAGCCTGGGGAGCGGGGGAGACTCTGGAAACACCATATATTTT.

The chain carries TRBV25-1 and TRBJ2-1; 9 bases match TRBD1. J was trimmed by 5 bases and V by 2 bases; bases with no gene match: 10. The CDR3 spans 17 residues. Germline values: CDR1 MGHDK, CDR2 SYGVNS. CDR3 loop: CASSEHRRGQGHNEQFF. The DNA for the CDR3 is TGTGCCAGCAGTGAACACCGTCGAGGACAGGGGCACAATGAGCAGTTCTTC.

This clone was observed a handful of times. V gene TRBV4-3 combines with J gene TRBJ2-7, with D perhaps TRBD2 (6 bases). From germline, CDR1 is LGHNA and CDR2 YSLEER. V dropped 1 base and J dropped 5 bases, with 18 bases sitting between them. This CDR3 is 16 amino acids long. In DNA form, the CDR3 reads TGCGCCAGCAGCCAAGCACCGGACTATCCTACCCACGAGCAGTACTTC. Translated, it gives CASSQAPDYPTHEQYF.

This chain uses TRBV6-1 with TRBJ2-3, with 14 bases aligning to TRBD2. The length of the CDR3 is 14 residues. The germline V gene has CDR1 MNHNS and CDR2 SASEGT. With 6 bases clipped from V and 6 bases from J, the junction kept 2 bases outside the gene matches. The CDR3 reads CASRGLAGVDTQYF. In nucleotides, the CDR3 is TGTGCCAGCAGGGGACTAGCGGGAGTGGATACGCAGTATTTT.

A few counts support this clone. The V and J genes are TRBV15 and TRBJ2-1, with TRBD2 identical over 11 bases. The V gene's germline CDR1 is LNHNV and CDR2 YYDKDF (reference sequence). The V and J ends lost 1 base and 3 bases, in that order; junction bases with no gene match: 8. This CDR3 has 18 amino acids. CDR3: CATSRGLAGTTDYNEQFF. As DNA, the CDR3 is TGTGCCACCAGCAGAGGACTAGCGGGGACCACAGACTACAATGAGCAGTTCTTC. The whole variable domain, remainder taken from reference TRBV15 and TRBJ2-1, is DAMVIQNPRYQVTQFGKPVTLSCSQTLNHNVMYWYQQKSSQAPKLLFHYYDKDFNNEADTPDNFQSRRPNTSFCFLDIRSPGLGDTAMYLCATSRGLAGTTDYNEQFFGPGTRLTVL.

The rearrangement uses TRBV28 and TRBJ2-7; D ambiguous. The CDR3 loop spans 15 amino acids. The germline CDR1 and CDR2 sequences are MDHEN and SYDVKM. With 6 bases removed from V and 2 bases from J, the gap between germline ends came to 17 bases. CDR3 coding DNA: TGTGCCAGCAGCCTCCCGACAAGACGGACCTACGAGCAGTACTTC. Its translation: CASSLPTRRTYEQYF.

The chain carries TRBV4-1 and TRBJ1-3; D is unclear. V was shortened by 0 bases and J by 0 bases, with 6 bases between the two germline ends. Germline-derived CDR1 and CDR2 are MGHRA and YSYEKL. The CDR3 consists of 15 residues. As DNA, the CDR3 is TGCGCCAGCAGCCAAGAATCATCCTCTGGAAACACCATATATTTT. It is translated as CASSQESSSGNTIYF.

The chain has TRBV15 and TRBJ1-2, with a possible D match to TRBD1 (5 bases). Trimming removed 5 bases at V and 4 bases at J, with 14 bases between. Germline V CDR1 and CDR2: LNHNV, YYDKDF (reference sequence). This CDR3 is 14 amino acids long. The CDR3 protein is CATSVAGTLYGYTF. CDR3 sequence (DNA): TGTGCCACCAGCGTCGCAGGGACTCTCTATGGCTACACCTTC.

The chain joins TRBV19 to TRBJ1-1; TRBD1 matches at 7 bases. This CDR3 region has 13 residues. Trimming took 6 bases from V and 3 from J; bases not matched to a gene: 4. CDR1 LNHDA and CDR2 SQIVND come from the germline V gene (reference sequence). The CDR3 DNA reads TGTGCCAGTAGCCCCCAGGGGGACACTGAAGCTTTCTTT. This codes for CASSPQGDTEAFF.

The CDR3 here is CASSGGASGRRDIQYF. The CDR3 bases are TGTGCCAGCAGTGGCGGGGCTAGCGGGAGACGCGACATTCAGTACTTC. The chain combines TRBV11-2 with TRBJ2-4; 10 positions agree with TRBD2. Germline-derived CDR1 and CDR2 are SGHAT and FQNNGV. The CDR3 covers 16 residues. V dropped 6 bases and J dropped 8; count of bases not matched to a gene: 13. Filled out from reference TRBV11-2 and TRBJ2-4, the complete variable domain reads EAGVAQSPRYKIIEKRQSVAFWCNPISGHATLYWYQQILGQGPKLLIQFQNNGVVDDSQLPKDRFSAERLKGVDSTLKIQPAKLEDSAVYLCASSGGASGRRDIQYFGAGTRLSVL.

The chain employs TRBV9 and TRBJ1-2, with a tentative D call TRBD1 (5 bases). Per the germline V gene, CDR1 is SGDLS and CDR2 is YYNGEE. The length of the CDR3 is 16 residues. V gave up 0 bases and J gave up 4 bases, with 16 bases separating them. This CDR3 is CASSVGGSGGGYGYTF. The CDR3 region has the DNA TGTGCCAGCAGCGTAGGGGGGTCGGGGGGAGGCTATGGCTACACCTTC.

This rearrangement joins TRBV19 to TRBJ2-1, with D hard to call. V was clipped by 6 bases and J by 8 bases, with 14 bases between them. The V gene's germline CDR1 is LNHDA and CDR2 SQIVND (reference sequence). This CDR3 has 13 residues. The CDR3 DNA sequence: TGTGCCAGTAGCCCGGGTGGAGTTTATGAGCAGTTCTTC. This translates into CASSPGGVYEQFF.

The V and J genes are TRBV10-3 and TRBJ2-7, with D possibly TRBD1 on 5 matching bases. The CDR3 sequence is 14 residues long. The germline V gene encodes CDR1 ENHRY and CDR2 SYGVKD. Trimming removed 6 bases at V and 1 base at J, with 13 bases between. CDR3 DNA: TGTGCCATCAGGAAGACAGCGACGTCCTACGAGCAGTACTTC. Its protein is CAIRKTATSYEQYF.

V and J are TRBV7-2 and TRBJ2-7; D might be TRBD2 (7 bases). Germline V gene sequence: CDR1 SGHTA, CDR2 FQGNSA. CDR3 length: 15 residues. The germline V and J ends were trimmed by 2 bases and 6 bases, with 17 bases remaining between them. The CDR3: CASSLMREKGGEQYF. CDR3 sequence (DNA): TGTGCCAGCAGCTTAATGCGGGAGAAAGGGGGCGAGCAGTACTTC.